The clone carrying this T cell receptor beta chain has more than one count but fewer than ten. Its antigen is not identified. Germline V lookup: CDR1 SGHTA, CDR2 FQGNSA. Trimming removed 4 bases from V and 2 bases from J, with 19 bases in between. The length of the CDR3 is 17 residues. cDNA molecules carried unique molecular identifiers, and template switching added a universal primer site. TCRdb recomputed calls from the 5' RACE reads with MiXCR, one row per CDR3 protein. Found here are some 1,600,000 distinct CDR3 sequences, roughly 35% of them singletons; the top ten hold about 0.27%. This specimen comes from a study of identical twins. Whole-study findings and limits: Conclusions relied on cross-sectional statistical analysis, not following the same donors.

The source is a newborn girl in good health. V is TRBV7-2 and J is TRBJ2-3; the D gene is possibly TRBD1 (6 bases). The specimen sequenced was cord blood. The CDR3 loop is CASSSTLDSFLTDTQYF. The CDR3 nucleotides are TGTGCCAGCAGCTCGACCCTGGACAGTTTTCTCACAGATACGCAGTATTTT.